These 28 T cell receptor beta chains originate from one sample sequenced in a study of beta chain features in type 1 diabetes. Points from the study as a whole: Type 1 diabetes patients showed a moderate but significant shortening of TCRB CDR3s in all four CD4+ subsets.

Since all of the isolated RNA was reverse transcribed, expressed TCRB transcripts were what got sequenced. Method: immunoSEQ multiplex PCR; TCRdb's copy keeps in-frame clones and lacks some. The sample consists of fewer than 300,000 clones, approximately 20% of them appearing once. Their cognate antigens are unknown. The sample consisted of naive CD4+ T cells from blood. These TCRs come from a woman aged 40 to 50 with type 1 diabetes.

The CDR3 DNA follows: TGTGCCAGCAGCCCCGCGCCCCAGGGGCAGGGCTATGGCTACACCTTC. It specifies CASSPAPQGQGYGYTF. This chain links TRBV4-2 with TRBJ1-2, with D possibly TRBD1 on 6 matching bases. Germline-derived CDR1 and CDR2 are LGHNA and YNFKEQ. Trimming removed 4 bases at V and 4 bases at J, with 19 bases between. This CDR3 is 16 amino acids long.

The CDR3 sequence is CASSQDRNGQNTGELFF. The DNA of the CDR3 is TGCGCCAGCAGCCAAGATCGCAACGGACAAAACACCGGGGAGCTGTTTTTT. This chain uses TRBV4-3 with TRBJ2-2; D is possibly TRBD1 (5 bases). CDR3 length: 17 residues. The V end lost 0 bases, the J end lost 2 bases, and 13 bases lay between the germline ends. CDR1 and CDR2 from the germline V gene are LGHNA and YSLEER.

This rearrangement joins TRBV28 to TRBJ1-4, with a possible D match to TRBD1 (6 bases). CDR3 size: 14 residues. V shed 5 bases and J shed 6 bases, with 13 bases lying between them. Germline assignment: CDR1 MDHEN and CDR2 SYDVKM. The CDR3 region has the DNA TGTGCCAGCAGTCTAGGACAGAACGATGAAAAACTGTTTTTT. Its protein is CASSLGQNDEKLFF.

This clone occurred a few times. The V and J genes are TRBV5-6 and TRBJ1-5; D perhaps matches TRBD1 (6 bases). In germline, CDR1 is SGHDT, CDR2 YYEEEE. The germline V and J ends were trimmed by 6 bases and 0 bases, with 10 bases remaining between them. This CDR3 is 14 amino acids long. The CDR3 DNA follows: TGTGCCAGCACCGGACAGAATAGCAATCAGCCCCAGCATTTT. Its protein is CASTGQNSNQPQHF.

This clone was seen more than once but under ten times. The J gene is TRBJ1-5, the V gene TRBV5-1; D is uncertain. The CDR3 has 13 amino acids. From germline, CDR1 is SGHRS and CDR2 YFSETQ. V was pared by 0 bases and J by 8 bases, with 9 bases between. CDR3 in amino acids: CASSLGTEEPQHF. The CDR3 DNA reads TGCGCCAGCAGCTTGGGAACCGAGGAGCCCCAGCATTTT.

The rearrangement joins TRBV7-9 to TRBJ2-1, with TRBD2 matching over 8 bases. The CDR3 contains 15 residues. The V and J ends lost 5 bases and 3 bases, in that order; junction bases with no gene match: 6. Germline V gives CDR1 SEHNR, CDR2 FQNEAQ (reference sequence). The CDR3 protein is CASSASGSLYNEQFF. DNA of the CDR3: TGTGCCAGCAGCGCGAGCGGGAGCCTCTACAATGAGCAGTTCTTC.

The chain recombines TRBV30 with TRBJ1-5; D is perhaps TRBD1 (5 bases). Germline CDR1 GTSNPN, CDR2 SVGIG (reference sequence). Between the trimmed V and J ends, which lost 5 bases and 7 bases, there was a span of 21 bases. This CDR3 is 15 amino acids long. CDR3 nucleotide sequence: TGTGCCTGGTCAAGCGGGACCTTAGGCGAACAGCCCCAGCATTTT. Its protein is CAWSSGTLGEQPQHF.

This clone turned up a few times. The V gene is TRBV5-1, the J gene TRBJ1-2; D remains ambiguous. The CDR3 spans 14 residues. V gave up 0 bases and J gave up 3 bases, with 9 bases separating them. CDR1 is SGHRS, CDR2 YFSETQ, per germline. The CDR3 nucleotides are TGCGCCAGCAGCTTGGGTGCCACAGACTATGGCTACACCTTC. It codes for CASSLGATDYGYTF.

The rearrangement uses TRBV29-1 and TRBJ2-3, with TRBD2 as a possible D gene (7 bases). The CDR3 consists of 13 residues. V gave up 3 bases and J gave up 8 bases, with 15 bases separating them. CDR1 is SQVTM and CDR2 is ANQGSEA in the germline V gene. The CDR3 nucleotides are TGCAGCGTTGATAGTCAGGGGAGGGGTACGCAGTATTTT. The encoded protein is CSVDSQGRGTQYF.

This clone was observed a handful of times. The chain links TRBV7-2 to TRBJ2-7; D possibly corresponds to TRBD2 (7 bases). The CDR3 covers 15 residues. Germline values: CDR1 SGHTA, CDR2 FQGNSA. The ends were cut back, 3 bases at V and 4 bases at J, with 16 bases in the middle. In DNA, the CDR3 is TGTGCCAGCAGCTTTAATGCGGGGGCAAGGTACGAGCAGTACTTC. Protein sequence: CASSFNAGARYEQYF.

This clone has just a few counts. The chain joins TRBV18 to TRBJ1-1, with D uncertain. The V gene lost 2 bases and the J gene lost 5 bases, with 9 bases spanning the gap. The CDR3 spans 13 residues. CDR1 KGHSH and CDR2 LQKENI come from the germline V gene. This CDR3 reads CASSPIEVTEAFF. DNA of the CDR3: TGTGCCAGCTCACCAATCGAGGTTACTGAAGCTTTCTTT.

This clone appeared a few times. V usage is TRBV7-9 and J usage is TRBJ2-6; TRBD1 matches 8 bases. CDR3 length: 17 amino acids. Germline loops: CDR1 SEHNR, CDR2 FQNEAQ (reference sequence). Trimming removed 2 bases from V and 2 bases from J; junction bases left unmatched: 5. The CDR3 loop is CASSLSQGAPGANVLTF. For the CDR3, the DNA is TGTGCCAGCAGCTTATCCCAGGGGGCTCCTGGGGCCAACGTCCTGACTTTC.

Details on this clone: Other nucleotide sequences in the sample specify the same CDR3. The genes are TRBV4-3 and TRBJ2-5; the D gene is possibly TRBD1 (5 bases). Looked up from germline, CDR1 is LGHNA and CDR2 is YSLEER. The CDR3 covers 14 residues. The V and J ends lost 1 base and 2 bases respectively, with 8 bases between them. As DNA, the CDR3 is TGCGCCAGCAGCCAAGTTGACAGACAAGAGACCCAGTACTTC. Translation: CASSQVDRQETQYF.

This clone was picked up a small number of times. This chain joins TRBV10-3 and TRBJ2-3, with TRBD1 matching 7 bases. The CDR3 loop spans 15 amino acids. Germline V gene lookup returns CDR1 ENHRY and CDR2 SYGVKD. V was clipped by 8 bases and J by 2 bases; unmatched bases: 10. The CDR3 sequence is CAIGTLQGNTDTQYF. The CDR3 region has the DNA TGTGCCATCGGAACATTACAGGGGAACACAGATACGCAGTATTTT.

V and J are TRBV7-2 and TRBJ2-7; 7 nucleotides align to TRBD2. Trimming at V came to 4 bases and at J to 5 bases, leaving 5 bases not matched to a gene. CDR3 length equals 13 residues. The germline V gene has CDR1 SGHTA and CDR2 FQGNSA. CDR3 residues: CASSWYLADEQYF. The CDR3 nucleotides are TGTGCCAGCAGCTGGTACCTAGCGGACGAGCAGTACTTC.

This sequence joins TRBV4-3 and TRBJ2-2; tentative D call: TRBD1 (6 bases). The CDR3 loop spans 17 amino acids. V dropped 4 bases and J dropped 2 bases, with 17 bases sitting between them. Per the germline V gene, CDR1 is LGHNA and CDR2 is YSLEER. The CDR3 DNA follows: TGCGCCAGCAGCCTTCAAGCCGGGACACCCAACACCGGGGAGCTGTTTTTT. This encodes CASSLQAGTPNTGELFF.

In this sample, this clone turned up a few times. The chain is built from TRBV2 and TRBJ2-7; 12 bases are a match to TRBD1. Per germline, CDR1 SNHLY and CDR2 FYNNEI. The CDR3 is made up of 15 amino acids. The J segment lost 3 bases and the V segment lost 6 bases, leaving 6 bases of the junction unmatched. The DNA for the CDR3 is TGTGCCAGCAGCGCCGGGACAGGGGGCGTCTACGAGCAGTACTTC. Translated: CASSAGTGGVYEQYF.

This chain uses TRBV27 with TRBJ2-1, with 9 positions matching TRBD2. This CDR3 is 16 amino acids long. V trimming: 3 bases; J trimming: 8 bases; junction bases outside the gene matches: 11. The germline V gene encodes CDR1 MNHEY and CDR2 SMNVEV (reference sequence). CDR3 DNA: TGTGCCAGCAGTTTTCAACCGGGACTAGCCCCCGATGAGCAGTTCTTC. Its translation is CASSFQPGLAPDEQFF.

J is TRBJ2-5 and V is TRBV7-9, with D perhaps TRBD2 (6 bases). Germline lookup yields CDR1 SEHNR and CDR2 FQNEAQ (reference sequence). Deletions cut 6 bases from V and 4 bases from J, with 18 bases between. The CDR3 is made up of 15 amino acids. In nucleotides, the CDR3 is TGTGCCAGCAGATCAGCGGGTGTGGCGGGAGAGACCCAGTACTTC. The encoded protein is CASRSAGVAGETQYF.

J is TRBJ2-3 and V is TRBV5-1; a weak D match, TRBD1 (6 bases). CDR3 size: 14 residues. Looked up from germline, CDR1 is SGHRS and CDR2 is YFSETQ. V lost 4 bases, J lost 0 bases, and 9 bases lay in between. The CDR3 DNA sequence: TGCGCCAGCAGCAACGGACAGAGCACAGATACGCAGTATTTT. This encodes CASSNGQSTDTQYF.

The gene calls are TRBV29-1 and TRBJ1-1; TRBD1 matches 7 bases. This CDR3 has 13 amino acids. The junction had 10 bases not matched to a gene; V was cut back by 7 bases and J by 5 bases. Germline CDR1 SQVTM, CDR2 ANQGSEA. This CDR3 is CSASTGSRTEAFF. CDR3 DNA sequence: TGCAGCGCCTCGACAGGGAGTAGGACTGAAGCTTTCTTT.

This clone has a handful of counts. The chain links TRBV28 to TRBJ2-7; 10 bases map to TRBD2. CDR1 and CDR2 (germline): MDHEN, SYDVKM. V lost 4 bases and J lost 7; bases outside the gene matches: 13. This CDR3 is built from 16 residues. The DNA of the CDR3 is TGTGCCAGCAGTTCCTCCAGCATAGCGGGGGGCGGGGAGCAGTACTTC. It translates to CASSSSSIAGGGEQYF.

In its sample, this clone was seen a few times. This chain links TRBV28 with TRBJ1-1, with 9 bases identical to TRBD1. With 4 bases clipped from V and 12 bases from J, the junction kept 9 bases outside the gene matches. The germline V gene has CDR1 MDHEN and CDR2 SYDVKM. CDR3 length equals 13 residues. The CDR3: CASSSGTGTGTFF. In nucleotides, the CDR3 is TGTGCCAGCAGTTCTGGAACCGGGACAGGGACTTTCTTT.

This clone was seen only a few times. This chain links TRBV15 with TRBJ2-1, with a tentative D call TRBD2 (6 bases). The CDR3 extends over 13 amino acids. The ends were cut back, 7 bases at V and 7 bases at J, with 14 bases in the middle. The germline V gene has CDR1 LNHNV and CDR2 YYDKDF (reference sequence). CDR3 DNA: TGTGCCACCACTCCGGACTATTGGAATGAGCAGTTCTTC. This codes for CATTPDYWNEQFF.

This clone was observed a handful of times. This rearrangement joins TRBV29-1 to TRBJ2-7; D is possibly TRBD1 (6 bases). This CDR3 comprises 14 residues. V was clipped by 7 bases and J by 2 bases, with 18 bases between them. From germline, CDR1 is SQVTM and CDR2 ANQGSEA. Here the CDR3 DNA reads TGCAGCGCATTCTTCCAGGGGCCTCCCTACGAGCAGTACTTC. Translation: CSAFFQGPPYEQYF.

The J gene is TRBJ1-4, the V gene TRBV25-1; D perhaps matches TRBD1 (6 bases). The length of the CDR3 is 14 residues. Germline V gene data show CDR1 as MGHDK and CDR2 as SYGVNS. Trimming cost V 3 bases and J 8 bases, with 13 bases left between them. CDR3 protein: CASSDYRVVEKLFF. DNA of the CDR3: TGTGCCAGCAGTGATTACAGGGTTGTCGAAAAACTGTTTTTT.

The sample holds a few counts of this clone. The chain combines TRBV7-2 with TRBJ2-7, with TRBD2 matching 7 bases. The CDR3 has 15 residues. Germline values: CDR1 SGHTA, CDR2 FQGNSA. V shed 6 bases, J shed 3 bases, and the junction held 11 bases outside the gene matches. As DNA, the CDR3 is TGTGCCAGCAGGCCATCGGTGGCGGGGGACTACGAGCAGTACTTC. Protein sequence: CASRPSVAGDYEQYF.

The chain uses TRBV27 and TRBJ2-3; 10 positions agree with TRBD1. The germline V gene has CDR1 MNHEY and CDR2 SMNVEV (reference sequence). The length of the CDR3 is 15 residues. The V gene end was trimmed by 5 bases and the J gene end by 2 bases; junction bases not matched to a gene: 4. As DNA, the CDR3 is TGTGCCAGCAGTGAGACAGGGGGCAACACAGATACGCAGTATTTT. Protein: CASSETGGNTDTQYF.